The T cell receptor (beta chain) described here comes from a study of blood T cells in healthy people across ages. Study at large: With template switching, about one barcoded beta molecule was captured per two T cells.

This CDR3 is 15 amino acids long. With 4 bases clipped from V and 2 bases from J, the junction kept 3 bases outside the gene matches. CDR1 is SGHTA, CDR2 FQGNSA, per germline. A J-beta primer mix and a sample-barcoded 5' primer were used in a second PCR of roughly 7 to 12 cycles. TCRdb itself ran the 5' RACE reads through MiXCR, one entry per CDR3 protein. This sample has fewer than 750,000 distinct CDR3 sequences, with around half found just once. The clonotype comes from a man aged 80 or over in good health. This sequence joins TRBV7-2 and TRBJ1-2; 11 bases map to TRBD1. Sequenced material: blood. The CDR3 DNA sequence: TGTGCCAGCAGCTGGACAGGGGGCGCAAACTATGGCTACACCTTC. Its translation: CASSWTGGANYGYTF. The whole variable domain, remainder taken from reference TRBV7-2 and TRBJ1-2, is GAGVSQSPSNKVTEKGKDVELRCDPISGHTALYWYRQSLGQGLEFLIYFQGNSAPDKSGLPSDRFSAERTGGSVSTLTIQRTQQEDSAVYLCASSWTGGANYGYTFGSGTRLTVV.